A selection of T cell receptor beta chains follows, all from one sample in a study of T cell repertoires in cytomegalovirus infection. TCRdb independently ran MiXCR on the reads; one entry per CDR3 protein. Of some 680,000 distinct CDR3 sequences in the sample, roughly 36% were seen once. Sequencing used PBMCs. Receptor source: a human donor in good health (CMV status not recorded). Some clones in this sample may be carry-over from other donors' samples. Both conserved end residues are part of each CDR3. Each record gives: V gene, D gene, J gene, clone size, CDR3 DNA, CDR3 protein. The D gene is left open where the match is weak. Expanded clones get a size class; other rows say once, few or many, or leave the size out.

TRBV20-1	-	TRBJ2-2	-	TGCAGTGCTAGAGATCGGACCACCACCGGGGAGCTGTTTTTT	CSARDRTTTGELFF
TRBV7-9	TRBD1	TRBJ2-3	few	TGTGCCAGCAGCTCTACAGGGGATTACCCAGATACGCAGTATTTT	CASSSTGDYPDTQYF
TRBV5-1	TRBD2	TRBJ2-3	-	TGCGCCAGCAGCCGGACTTCTTCTAGCGGGAGCGCAGATACGCAGTATTTT	CASSRTSSSGSADTQYF
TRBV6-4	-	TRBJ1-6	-	TGTGCCATCAGTGACTCTGGGAACTCACCCCTCCACTTT	CAISDSGNSPLHF
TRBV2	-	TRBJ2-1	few	TGTGCCAGCAGTGTTGGTGAGCAGTTCTTC	CASSVGEQFF
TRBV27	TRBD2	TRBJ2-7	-	TGTGCCAGCAGTTCCTATTTCAGCACCGGGGGGGGCGAGCAGTACTTC	CASSSYFSTGGGEQYF
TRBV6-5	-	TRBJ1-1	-	TGTGCCAGCAGTGCGCACACAGGGTTGAACACTGAAGCTTTCTTT	CASSAHTGLNTEAFF
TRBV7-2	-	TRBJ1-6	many	TGTGCCAGCAGCTTAACAGCCTCCTATAATTCACCCCTCCACTTT	CASSLTASYNSPLHF
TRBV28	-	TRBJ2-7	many	TGTGCCAGCAGTCCCCACCCCTACGAGCAGTACTTC	CASSPHPYEQYF
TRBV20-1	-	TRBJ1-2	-	TGCAGTGCTAGGATGGACAGTAACTATGGCTACACCTTC	CSARMDSNYGYTF
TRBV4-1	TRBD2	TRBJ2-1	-	TGTGCCAGCAGCCAAGATTGGACTAGCGGATACAATGAGCAGTTCTTC	CASSQDWTSGYNEQFF
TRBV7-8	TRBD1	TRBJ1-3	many	TGTGCCAGCAGCTTCGCCCCGACAGGGAGCTCTGGAAACACCATATATTTT	CASSFAPTGSSGNTIYF
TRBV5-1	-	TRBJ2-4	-	TGCGCCAGCAGCCCCCAGGGGGGTGAAAACATTCAGTACTTC	CASSPQGGENIQYF
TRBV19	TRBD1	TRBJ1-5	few	TGTGCCAGTAGCGCCGCATCGGACAGGGTGGGACGTGGCAATCAGCCCCAGCATTTT	CASSAASDRVGRGNQPQHF
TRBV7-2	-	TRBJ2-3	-	-	CASSQIFRRRDLGTDTQYF
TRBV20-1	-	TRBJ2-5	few	TGCAGTGCTAGAGTAGCGGTCATCCAAGAGACCCAGTACTTC	CSARVAVIQETQYF
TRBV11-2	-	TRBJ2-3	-	TGTGCCAGCACCATTGAGGGGGTCACAGATACGCAGTATTTT	CASTIEGVTDTQYF
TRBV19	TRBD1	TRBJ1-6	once	TGTGCCAGTAGCACCAAGACAGGGATCTCGAAAACCCTCCACTTT	CASSTKTGISKTLHF
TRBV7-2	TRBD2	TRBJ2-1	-	TGTGCCAGCAGCTTAGTGGCTAGCGGGAGAAAACGGAATGAGCAGTTCTTC	CASSLVASGRKRNEQFF
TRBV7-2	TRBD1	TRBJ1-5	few	TGTGCCAGCAGCTCGGTGACAGGGGCGAATCAGCCCCAGCATTTT	CASSSVTGANQPQHF
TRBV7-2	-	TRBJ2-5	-	TGTGCCAGCAGCTTAGCTCGTGGGTTTGGGCAAGAGACCCAGTACTTC	CASSLARGFGQETQYF
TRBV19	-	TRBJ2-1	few	TGTGCCAGTAGTATCGGCGCGGGAAACCCTTACAATGAGCAGTTCTTC	CASSIGAGNPYNEQFF
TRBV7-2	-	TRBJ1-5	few	TGTGCCAGCAGCGGAGATCAGCCCCAGCATTTT	CASSGDQPQHF
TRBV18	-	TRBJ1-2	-	TGTGCCAGCTCACCACAGGAAGACTATGGCTACACCTTC	CASSPQEDYGYTF
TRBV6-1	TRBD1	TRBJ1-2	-	TGTGCCAGCAGTATTGGACAGGGATTAGAAGGCTACACCTTC	CASSIGQGLEGYTF
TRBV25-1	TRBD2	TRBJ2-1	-	TGTGCCAGCACCACTAGCGGGAGGCCCTACAATGAGCAGTTCTTC	CASTTSGRPYNEQFF
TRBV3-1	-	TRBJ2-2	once	TGTGCCAGCACCCAAAGGGGGGCCGGGGAGCTGTTTTTT	CASTQRGAGELFF
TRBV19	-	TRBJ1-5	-	TGTGCCAGTAGTATATGGGGAACGAGCAATCAGCCCCAGCATTTT	CASSIWGTSNQPQHF
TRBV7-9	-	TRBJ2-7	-	TGTGCCAGCAGCTTAGCGCAGGGAAGGGACGAGCAGTACTTC	CASSLAQGRDEQYF
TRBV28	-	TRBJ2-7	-	TGTGCCAGCAGTGAATTCCAGACAGAAGACTACGAGCAGTACTTC	CASSEFQTEDYEQYF
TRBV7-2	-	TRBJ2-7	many	TGTGCCAGCAGCTCCGGGACGATAACCTACGAGCAGTACTTC	CASSSGTITYEQYF
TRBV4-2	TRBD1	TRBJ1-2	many	TGTGCCAGCAGCCCTGACAGGGCTTATGGCTACACCTTC	CASSPDRAYGYTF
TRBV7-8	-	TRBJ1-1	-	TGTGCCAGCAGCTCCTCCCGGGGGGACCTAGAAGCTTTCTTT	CASSSSRGDLEAFF
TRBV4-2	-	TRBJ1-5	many	TGTGCCAGCAGCCAAGACCGAAATCAGCCCCAGCATTTT	CASSQDRNQPQHF
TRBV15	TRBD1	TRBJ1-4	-	TGTGCCACCAGCTCCTGGGACAGTCTAGCAACTAATGAAAAACTGTTTTTT	CATSSWDSLATNEKLFF
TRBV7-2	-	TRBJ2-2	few	TGTGCCAGCAGCTCCCACCCGAACACCGGGGAGCTGTTTTTT	CASSSHPNTGELFF
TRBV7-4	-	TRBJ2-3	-	TGTGCCAGCAGCTTAACGCAACGCTCCGTGGATACGCAGTATTTT	CASSLTQRSVDTQYF
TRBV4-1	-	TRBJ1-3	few	TGCGCCAGCTCCGCCGGCCTCCTCCTCGGGGACACCATATATTTT	CASSAGLLLGDTIYF
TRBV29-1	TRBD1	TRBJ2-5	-	TGCAGCGTCCGGGACAGGTTGTTCGGGTCCCAGTACTTC	CSVRDRLFGSQYF
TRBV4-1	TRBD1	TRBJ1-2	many	TGCGCCAGCAGCCTCGGGACAGGCCTTAACTATGGCTACACCTTC	CASSLGTGLNYGYTF
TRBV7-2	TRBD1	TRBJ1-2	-	TGTGCCAGCGGGGACAGGAGAAAGGACTATGGCTACACCTTC	CASGDRRKDYGYTF
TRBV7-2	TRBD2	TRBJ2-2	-	TGTGCCAGCAGCTTAAATAGCGGGAGTTACACCGGGGAGCTGTTTTTT	CASSLNSGSYTGELFF
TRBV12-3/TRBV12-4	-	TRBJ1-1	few	TGTGCCAGCGTAAGGGGAACGAACACTGAAGCTTTCTTT	CASVRGTNTEAFF
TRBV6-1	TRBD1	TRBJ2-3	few	TGTGCCAGCAGTTATACGGCAGGGGGAACAGATACGCAGTATTTT	CASSYTAGGTDTQYF
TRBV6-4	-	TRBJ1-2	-	TGTGCCAGAAGTGGCGGACACAGCTATGGCTACACCTTC	CARSGGHSYGYTF
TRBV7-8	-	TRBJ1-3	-	TGTGCCAGCAGCTTTAGCCGCAGAGGTTCGGGAAACACCATATATTTT	CASSFSRRGSGNTIYF
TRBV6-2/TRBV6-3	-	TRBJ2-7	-	TGTGCCAGCAGTTACGGACCGAACTCCTACGAGCAGTACTTC	CASSYGPNSYEQYF
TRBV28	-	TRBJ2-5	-	TGTGCCAGCAGTTGGGGTGTACGGGAGACCCAGTACTTC	CASSWGVRETQYF